This T cell receptor beta chain was found in a study of cytomegalovirus exposure and HLA in healthy donors. Across the whole study: About 83 million unique TCRs from HLA-typed donors made up an early data release. Overall study results and limits: A few CMV-associated chains proved CMV antigen-specific in vitro. A later analysis appeared to link common viral pathogens to several of the most significant clusters. According to an earlier analysis, most TCR beta V segments yielded productive rearrangements about 90% or about 30% of the time.

As for this clone: As yet, its antigen is unknown.

The PCR ran on 60 Vbeta and 13 Jbeta primers. Using immunoSEQ multiplex PCR, the repertoire was profiled, and TCRdb retains in-frame clones only, with some absent. The repertoire holds 50,000 to 65,000 clones, with roughly 70% as singletons. V was pared by 3 bases and J by 2 bases, with 9 bases between. CDR1 SGHRS and CDR2 YFSETQ come from the germline V gene. The CDR3 runs to 14 residues. Sequenced: PBMCs. The clonotype was recovered from a woman aged 45-60 years in good health and CMV-seropositive. The chain has TRBV5-1 and TRBJ2-1; maybe TRBD2 (6 bases). The CDR3 DNA reads TGCGCCAGCAGCTGGGGGGAGCCCTACAATGAGCAGTTCTTC. Translation gives CASSWGEPYNEQFF.